The sequence of this T cell receptor (delta chain) was determined in a study of γδ T cells in repeated Plasmodium falciparum infection. Remarks on this clone: A far larger clone is a single base away, which makes a read error likely. This sample also contains other DNA sequences that code for the same CDR3.

Gammadelta T cells were flow-sorted from PBMC into Vgamma9/Vdelta2+ and Vdelta2-negative populations for bulk analysis. Both TRG and TRD chains were sequenced from each sorted sample. TCRdb fed the multiplex PCR reads into CATT to redo clone calling. This table has more than 70,000 delta-chain clones, approximately 0.92% appearing once. Losses at the gene ends were 1 base for V and 4 bases for J; bases not matched to a gene: 21. This CDR3 contains 22 residues. CDR1 and CDR2 from the germline V gene are TSWWSYY and QGS. The chain uses TRDV1 and TRDJ1, with 13 bases fitting TRDD3. Assignment of the J gene here rests on matching the DNA to germline, because TCRdb gives none. The origin of this receptor is a pool of human donors (malaria-infected and uninfected, not separated). Sequencing was performed on gamma-delta T cells from blood. The CDR3 loop reads CALGEPYVGTYTGGYANDKLIF. The DNA for the CDR3 is TGTGCTCTTGGGGAACCATACGTTGGGACCTATACTGGGGGATACGCTAACGATAAACTCATCTTT.